The following is a TCR beta chain sequence with its context. Its antigen is unknown. Germline V gene lookup returns CDR1 DFQATT and CDR2 SNEGSKA (reference sequence). CDR3 length equals 15 residues. V lost 0 bases and J 4 bases, leaving 16 bases between the germline ends. TCRdb recomputed calls from the 5' RACE reads with MiXCR, one row per CDR3 protein. The sample records hundreds of thousands of distinct CDR3 sequences, about 12% being singletons. The data belong to a study of T cells after yellow fever vaccination. Findings of the study overall: It was the secondary response that reached its peak faster, day 5 versus 15, but it was weaker. Abundant contaminating clonotypes from the bulk population could appear in FACS-sorted repertoires.

V usage is TRBV20-1 and J usage is TRBJ2-7; the D gene could be TRBD1 or TRBD2 (5 bases each). This sample comprised PBMCs, obtained on the day of the yellow fever booster vaccination. This sequence was found in a man aged 25 to 40 who received the YFV17D yellow fever vaccine. CDR3 DNA sequence: TGCAGTGCTAGAGATCACCGGGACGCTTTATACGAGCAGTACTTC. Amino acids: CSARDHRDALYEQYF.